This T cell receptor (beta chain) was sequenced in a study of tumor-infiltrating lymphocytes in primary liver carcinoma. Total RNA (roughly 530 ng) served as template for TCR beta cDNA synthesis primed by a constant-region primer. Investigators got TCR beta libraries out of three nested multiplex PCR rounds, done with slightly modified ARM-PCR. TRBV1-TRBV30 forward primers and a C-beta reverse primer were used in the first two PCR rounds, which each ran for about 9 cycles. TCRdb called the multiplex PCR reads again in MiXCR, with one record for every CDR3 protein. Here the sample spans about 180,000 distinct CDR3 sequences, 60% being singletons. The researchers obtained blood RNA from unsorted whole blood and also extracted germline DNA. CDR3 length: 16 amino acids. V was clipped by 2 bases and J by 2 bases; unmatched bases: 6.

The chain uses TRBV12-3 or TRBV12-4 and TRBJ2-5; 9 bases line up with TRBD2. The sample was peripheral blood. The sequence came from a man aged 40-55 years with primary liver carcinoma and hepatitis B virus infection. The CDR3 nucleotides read TGTGCCAGCAGTTTAATAGCGGGAGTCTATCAAGAGACCCAGTACTTC. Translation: CASSLIAGVYQETQYF.